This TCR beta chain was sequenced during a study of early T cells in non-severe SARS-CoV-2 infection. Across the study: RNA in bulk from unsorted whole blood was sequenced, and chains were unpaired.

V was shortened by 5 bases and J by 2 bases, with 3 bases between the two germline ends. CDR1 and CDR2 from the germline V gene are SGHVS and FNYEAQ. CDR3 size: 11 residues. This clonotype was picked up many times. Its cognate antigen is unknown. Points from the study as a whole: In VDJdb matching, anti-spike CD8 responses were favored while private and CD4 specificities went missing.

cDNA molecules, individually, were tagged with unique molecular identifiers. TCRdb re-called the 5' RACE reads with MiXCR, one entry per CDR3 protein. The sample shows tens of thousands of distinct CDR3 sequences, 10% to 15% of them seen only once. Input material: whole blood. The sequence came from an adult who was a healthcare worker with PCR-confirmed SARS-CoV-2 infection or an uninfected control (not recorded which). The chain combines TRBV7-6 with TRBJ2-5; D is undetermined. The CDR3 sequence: CASSIQETQYF. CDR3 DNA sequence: TGTGCCAGCAGCATACAAGAGACCCAGTACTTC.